The 24 T cell receptor beta chains below come from one sample, sequenced in a study of identical twins. TCRdb processed the 5' RACE reads anew with MiXCR; each CDR3 protein has one entry. The data contain 1.5 million to 2 million distinct CDR3 sequences, roughly 35% of them singletons. Material for sequencing was cord blood. The receptor source for this set is a newborn girl in good health.

Many counts were recorded for this clonotype. The chain joins TRBV28 to TRBJ2-7, with 10 bases matching TRBD2. The CDR3 runs to 17 residues. With 2 bases clipped from V and 1 base from J, the junction kept 8 bases outside the gene matches. CDR1 is MDHEN, CDR2 SYDVKM, per germline. The chain's CDR3 is CASSLPYLAGESYEQYF. Here the CDR3 DNA reads TGTGCCAGCAGTTTACCATATCTAGCGGGAGAGTCCTACGAGCAGTACTTC.

There are many counts of this clonotype. This rearrangement joins TRBV20-1 to TRBJ1-2; TRBD1 matches 11 bases. Losses at the gene ends were 6 bases for V and 0 bases for J; bases not matched to a gene: 6. Per the germline V gene, CDR1 is DFQATT and CDR2 is SNEGSKA (reference sequence). The length of the CDR3 is 15 residues. CDR3 nucleotide sequence: TGCAGTGCAGTCGGACAGGGGGCGACTAACTATGGCTACACCTTC. It is translated as CSAVGQGATNYGYTF.

The CDR3 sequence: CASSQDFQGRDNEQYF. The CDR3 nucleotides are TGTGCCAGCAGCCAAGATTTCCAGGGGCGGGACAATGAGCAGTACTTC. V is TRBV4-2 and J is TRBJ2-1; D assignment may be TRBD1 or TRBD2 (6 bases each). The J call may be mistaken, given a closer DNA end match to TRBJ2-7. The germline gives CDR1 LGHNA, CDR2 YNFKEQ. The CDR3 loop spans 16 amino acids.

This clonotype was observed a few times. V is TRBV12-5 and J is TRBJ2-5, with 7 bases that match TRBD2. CDR3 length: 15 residues. The J segment lost 1 base and the V segment lost 6 bases, leaving 8 bases of the junction unmatched. Germline CDR1 reads LGHNT; CDR2 reads FRNRAP. The CDR3 reads CASGQGLVGQETQYF. CDR3 DNA sequence: TGTGCTAGTGGCCAAGGACTAGTAGGCCAAGAGACCCAGTACTTC.

Worth noting for this clonotype: This clone may be a read error of a much larger clone one base away. The chain joins TRBV6-1 to TRBJ2-7; tentatively, D is TRBD2 (5 bases). CDR1 is MNHNS and CDR2 is SASEGT in the germline V gene. Trimming pared 4 bases from V and 0 bases from J, leaving 10 bases between. This CDR3 is built from 14 residues. CDR3 DNA: TGTGCCAGCAGTGTCCGGGAAAGCTCCTACGAGCAGTACTTC. Protein product: CASSVRESSYEQYF.

This chain links TRBV6-1 with TRBJ1-2; tentative D call: TRBD1 (6 bases). The CDR3 is made up of 12 amino acids. V dropped 10 bases and J dropped 4 bases, with 13 bases sitting between them. Germline V gene lookup returns CDR1 MNHNS and CDR2 SASEGT. Written as DNA, the CDR3 is TGTGCCATCAGGGGAGCTTCCTATGGCTACACCTTC. Translated, it gives CAIRGASYGYTF.

A few counts support this clonotype. The chain joins TRBV27 to TRBJ1-1; TRBD1 matches 7 bases. CDR3 length equals 20 residues. Germline V CDR1 and CDR2: MNHEY, SMNVEV (reference sequence). Trimming at V came to 3 bases and at J to 0 bases, leaving 19 bases not matched to a gene. In DNA form, the CDR3 reads TGTGCCAGCAGTTTTTCGACGAGAGGGGGCCTTACTTTCCTGAACACTGAAGCTTTCTTT. Translation gives CASSFSTRGGLTFLNTEAFF.

The J gene is TRBJ1-3, the V gene TRBV6-5, with D tentatively TRBD1 (5 bases). CDR1 is MNHEY, CDR2 SVGAGI, per germline. Trimming took off 6 bases at V and 5 bases at J, with 14 bases between the two ends. The CDR3 sequence is 14 residues long. CDR3 DNA: TGTGCCAGCAGGGGACCATACCCAAGAAACACCATATATTTT. Amino acid sequence: CASRGPYPRNTIYF.

J is TRBJ2-1 and V is TRBV20-1; D gene uncertain. The V end was cut by 0 bases, the J end by 7 bases, with 10 bases between. CDR3 size: 13 residues. From germline, CDR1 is DFQATT and CDR2 SNEGSKA (reference sequence). CDR3 sequence (DNA): TGCAGTGCTAGAGACAGGTTGGTGAATGAGCAGTTCTTC. Its protein is CSARDRLVNEQFF.

This clonotype has a handful of counts. The V gene is TRBV28, the J gene TRBJ2-4; D may match TRBD1 or TRBD2 (5 bases each). The CDR3 covers 16 residues. V shed 4 bases and J shed 2 bases, with 15 bases lying between them. Germline V gene lookup returns CDR1 MDHEN and CDR2 SYDVKM. CDR3 nucleotide sequence: TGTGCCAGCAGTTACTCGGACTGGACATCCAAAAACATTCAGTACTTC. Its protein product is CASSYSDWTSKNIQYF.

The gene calls are TRBV12-3 or TRBV12-4 and TRBJ2-5, with D maybe TRBD2 (6 bases). V was shortened by 6 bases and J by 11 bases, with 22 bases between the two germline ends. The CDR3 runs 14 residues. As DNA, the CDR3 is TGTGCCAGCAGCAGACTAGATTTCTACAATGAGCAGTACTTC. This encodes CASSRLDFYNEQYF.

The V call is TRBV4-1, the J call TRBJ1-1; TRBD1 matches 12 bases. Per germline, CDR1 MGHRA and CDR2 YSYEKL. The ends lost 1 base at V and 6 bases at J; junction bases unmatched: 6. The CDR3 consists of 16 residues. CDR3 nucleotide sequence: TGCGCCAGCAGCCAAGGGGGACAGGGGGCAAGCGCTGAAGCTTTCTTT. This codes for CASSQGGQGASAEAFF.

The V and J genes are TRBV2 and TRBJ2-1; TRBD2 matches 9 bases. The J segment lost 6 bases and the V segment lost 1 base, leaving 10 bases of the junction unmatched. The germline V gene encodes CDR1 SNHLY and CDR2 FYNNEI. The CDR3 extends over 17 amino acids. The CDR3 loop is CASSEGWWLAGSNEQFF. Written as DNA, the CDR3 is TGTGCCAGCAGTGAAGGGTGGTGGCTAGCGGGAAGCAATGAGCAGTTCTTC.

V usage is TRBV5-1 and J usage is TRBJ2-1; D possibly corresponds to TRBD2 (6 bases). The CDR3 is made up of 15 amino acids. The ends were cut back, 0 bases at V and 4 bases at J, with 11 bases in the middle. The germline V gene encodes CDR1 SGHRS and CDR2 YFSETQ. CDR3 sequence: CASSLDAGPYNEQFF. The CDR3 region has the DNA TGCGCCAGCAGCTTGGACGCGGGGCCTTACAATGAGCAGTTCTTC.

This clonotype appeared a few times. This chain uses TRBV4-1 with TRBJ2-3; 11 bases agree with TRBD1. The length of the CDR3 is 16 residues. The V segment lost 0 bases and the J segment 4 bases; nucleotides outside the gene matches: 3. Per the germline V gene, CDR1 is MGHRA and CDR2 is YSYEKL. CDR3 residues: CASSQDRTGGSDTQYF. CDR3 sequence (DNA): TGCGCCAGCAGCCAAGATCGGACAGGGGGCTCAGATACGCAGTATTTT.

This clonotype has a single count. The V and J genes are TRBV7-2 and TRBJ2-3; 9 bases fit TRBD2. This CDR3 region has 18 residues. Germline assignment: CDR1 SGHTA and CDR2 FQGNSA. J lost 0 bases, V lost 8 bases, and 15 bases had no gene match. The CDR3 loop reads CASLYRPVLAGSTDTQYF. The CDR3 DNA reads as TGTGCCAGCTTGTATAGACCCGTCCTAGCGGGGAGCACAGATACGCAGTATTTT. Combining the CDR3 with reference TRBV7-2 and TRBJ2-3 gives the whole variable domain GAGVSQSPSNKVTEKGKDVELRCDPISGHTALYWYRQSLGQGLEFLIYFQGNSAPDKSGLPSDRFSAERTGGSVSTLTIQRTQQEDSAVYLCASLYRPVLAGSTDTQYFGPGTRLTVL.

The table lists this clonotype with a few counts. The genes are TRBV7-2 and TRBJ2-6; 9 nucleotides match TRBD2. The length of the CDR3 is 17 residues. V was clipped by 6 bases and J by 1 base; unmatched bases: 7. Per germline, CDR1 SGHTA and CDR2 FQGNSA. CDR3 coding DNA: TGTGCCAGCAGTTGGACTAGCGTACCATCTGGGGCCAACGTCCTGACTTTC. This sequence encodes CASSWTSVPSGANVLTF.

The chain is built from TRBV25-1 and TRBJ1-2; no definite D call. The germline CDR1 and CDR2 sequences are MGHDK and SYGVNS. V was pared by 4 bases and J by 5 bases, with 17 bases between. The CDR3 totals 15 residues. CDR3 in amino acids: CASSASSEIGYGYTF. CDR3 coding DNA: TGTGCCAGCAGTGCCTCTTCCGAAATAGGGTATGGCTACACCTTC.

This clonotype came up a few times. V usage is TRBV25-1 and J usage is TRBJ2-3; perhaps TRBD1 as D (5 bases). Germline V gene sequence: CDR1 MGHDK, CDR2 SYGVNS. The CDR3 covers 15 residues. Deletions cut 1 base from V and 4 bases from J, with 12 bases between. DNA of the CDR3: TGTGCCAGCAGTGAATGGGGCAGGAGAGCAGATACGCAGTATTTT. Amino acid sequence: CASSEWGRRADTQYF.

The table lists this clonotype with a count of one. This chain uses TRBV20-1 with TRBJ1-1, with D unresolved. Per the germline V gene, CDR1 is DFQATT and CDR2 is SNEGSKA (reference sequence). This CDR3 is built from 13 residues. The CDR3: CSAFDPASGEAFF. In nucleotides, the CDR3 is TGCAGCGCTTTCGACCCCGCCAGTGGAGAAGCTTTCTTT.

This clonotype was observed a handful of times. The V gene is TRBV6-1, the J gene TRBJ1-4; 9 positions agree with TRBD1. Trimming removed 7 bases from V and 6 bases from J; junction bases left unmatched: 6. CDR3 length equals 14 residues. From germline, CDR1 is MNHNS and CDR2 SASEGT. For the CDR3, the DNA is TGTGCCAGCATTAGGGACAGGGTTGATGAAAAACTGTTTTTT. Its protein product is CASIRDRVDEKLFF.

This clonotype was recorded many times. This chain connects TRBV28 to TRBJ2-7, with 8 bases fitting TRBD1. The V gene's germline CDR1 is MDHEN and CDR2 SYDVKM. The CDR3 runs to 14 residues. After removal of 7 bases from V and 1 base from J, the junction contained 6 bases not matched to a gene. CDR3 in DNA: TGTGCCAGCACCCCGGACAGGGTATCCTACGAGCAGTACTTC. Translating it yields CASTPDRVSYEQYF.

This chain uses TRBV25-1 with TRBJ2-7; the match to TRBD1 covers 11 bases. This CDR3 comprises 15 residues. Germline CDR1 is MGHDK and CDR2 is SYGVNS. The V segment lost 4 bases and the J segment 7 bases; nucleotides outside the gene matches: 9. This CDR3 is CASSAGQGAYNEQYF. In DNA form, the CDR3 reads TGTGCCAGCAGTGCTGGACAGGGGGCCTACAATGAGCAGTACTTC.

CDR3 coding DNA: TGTGCCAGCAGCTTAGGCCAGACCCTCAGCACAGATACGCAGTATTTT. This codes for CASSLGQTLSTDTQYF. The chain joins TRBV7-2 to TRBJ2-3; D not certain. V was cut by 1 base and J by 0 bases, with 11 bases left in between. Germline CDR1 reads SGHTA; CDR2 reads FQGNSA. This CDR3 is 16 amino acids long.